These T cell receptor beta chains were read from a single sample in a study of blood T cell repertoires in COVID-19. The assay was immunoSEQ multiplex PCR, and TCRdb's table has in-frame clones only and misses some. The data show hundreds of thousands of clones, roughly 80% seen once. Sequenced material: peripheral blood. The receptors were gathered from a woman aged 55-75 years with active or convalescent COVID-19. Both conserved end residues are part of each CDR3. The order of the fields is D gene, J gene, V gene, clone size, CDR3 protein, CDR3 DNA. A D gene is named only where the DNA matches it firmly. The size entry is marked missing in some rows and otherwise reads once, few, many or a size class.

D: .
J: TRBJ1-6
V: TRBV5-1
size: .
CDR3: CASSPDQGVNSPLHF
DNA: TGCGCCAGCAGCCCGGATCAAGGGGTCAATTCACCCCTCCACTTT

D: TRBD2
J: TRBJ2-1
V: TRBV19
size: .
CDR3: CASSLGLAGYNEQFF
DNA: TGTGCCAGTAGTCTAGGACTAGCGGGGTACAATGAGCAGTTCTTC

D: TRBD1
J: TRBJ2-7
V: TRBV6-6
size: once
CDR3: CASRERGQGRSYEQYF
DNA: TGTGCCAGCAGGGAACGCGGACAGGGGAGGTCCTACGAGCAGTACTTC

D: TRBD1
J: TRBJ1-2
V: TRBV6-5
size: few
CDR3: CASGTGKGYTF
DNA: TGTGCCAGCGGGACAGGGAAGGGCTACACCTTC

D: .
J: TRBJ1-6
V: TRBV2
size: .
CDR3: CASSLTANNSPLHF
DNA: TGTGCCAGCAGTCTGACAGCAAATAATTCACCCCTCCACTTT

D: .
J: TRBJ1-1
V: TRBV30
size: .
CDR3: CAWSQGVFGTEAFF
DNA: TGTGCCTGGAGCCAGGGTGTATTCGGCACTGAAGCTTTCTTT

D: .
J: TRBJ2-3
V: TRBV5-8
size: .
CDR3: CASSLAGRVEDTQYF
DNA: TGTGCCAGCAGCTTGGCCGGCAGGGTGGAAGATACGCAGTATTTT

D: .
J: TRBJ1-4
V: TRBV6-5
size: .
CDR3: CATWAGMGEKLFF
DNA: TGTGCCACTTGGGCGGGGATGGGAGAAAAACTGTTTTTT

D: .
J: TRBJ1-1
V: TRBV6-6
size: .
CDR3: CASHGGTEAFF
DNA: TGTGCCAGCCATGGGGGGACTGAAGCTTTCTTT

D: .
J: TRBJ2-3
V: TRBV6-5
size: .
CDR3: CASTPGGEQADTQYF
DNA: TGTGCCAGCACCCCCGGCGGGGAGCAAGCGGATACGCAGTATTTT

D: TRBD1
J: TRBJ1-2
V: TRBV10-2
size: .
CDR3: CASTPTGDYGYTF
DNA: TGCGCCAGCACCCCTACAGGGGACTATGGCTACACCTTC

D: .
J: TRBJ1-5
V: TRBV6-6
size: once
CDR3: CASTTYGRSNQPQHF
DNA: TGTGCCAGCACCACTTACGGCAGGAGCAATCAGCCCCAGCATTTT

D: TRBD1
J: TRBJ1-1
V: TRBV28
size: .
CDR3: CASSLSTAQGIDTEAFF
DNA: TGTGCCAGCAGTTTGAGCACGGCACAGGGGATCGACACTGAAGCTTTCTTT

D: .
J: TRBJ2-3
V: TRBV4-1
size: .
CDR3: CASSQVLQQGQFQYF
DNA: TGCGCCAGCAGCCAAGTACTACAACAGGGTCAGTTTCAGTATTTT

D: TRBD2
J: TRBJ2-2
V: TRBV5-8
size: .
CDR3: CASRPWTSGNTGELFF
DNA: TGTGCCAGCAGACCATGGACTAGCGGGAACACCGGGGAGCTGTTTTTT

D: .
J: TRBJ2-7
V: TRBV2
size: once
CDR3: CASSGQGLYEQYF
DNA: TGTGCCAGCAGTGGGCAGGGTCTCTACGAGCAGTACTTC

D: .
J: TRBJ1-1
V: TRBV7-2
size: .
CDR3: CASSMQGAAAEAFF
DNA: TGTGCCAGCAGCATGCAGGGTGCGGCGGCTGAAGCTTTCTTT

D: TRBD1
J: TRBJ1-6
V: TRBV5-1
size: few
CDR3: CASSIIDRENSPLHF
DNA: TGCGCCAGCAGCATAATCGACAGGGAAAATTCACCCCTCCACTTT

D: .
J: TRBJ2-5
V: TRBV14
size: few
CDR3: CASSYDTLQETQYF
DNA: TGTGCCAGCAGCTACGACACGCTCCAAGAGACCCAGTACTTC

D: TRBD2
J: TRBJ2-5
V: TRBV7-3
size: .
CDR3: CASSPSGVYQETQYF
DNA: TGTGCCAGCAGCCCTAGCGGGGTGTACCAAGAGACCCAGTACTTC

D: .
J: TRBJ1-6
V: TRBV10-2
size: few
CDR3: CASSELAGHNSPLHF
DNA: TGCGCCAGCAGTGAGTTGGCAGGGCACAATTCACCCCTCCACTTT

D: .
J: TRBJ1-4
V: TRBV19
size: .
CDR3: CASKAATNEKLFF
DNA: TGTGCCAGTAAGGCGGCAACTAATGAAAAACTGTTTTTT

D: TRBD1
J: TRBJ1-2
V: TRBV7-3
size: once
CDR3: CASSLLGQPRFF
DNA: TGTGCCAGCAGCTTATTGGGACAGCCCAGATTTTTC

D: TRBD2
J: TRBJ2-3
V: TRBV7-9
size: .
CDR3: CASSTGGNTDTQYF
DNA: TGTGCCAGCAGCACCGGGGGGAACACAGATACGCAGTATTTT

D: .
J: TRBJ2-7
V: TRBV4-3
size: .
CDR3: CASSQDLGRAYEQYF
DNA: TGCGCCAGCAGCCAAGATTTAGGCAGGGCCTACGAGCAGTACTTC

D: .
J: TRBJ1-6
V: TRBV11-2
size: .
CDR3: CASSFNRDSPLHF
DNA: TGTGCCAGCAGCTTTAACAGGGATTCACCCCTCCACTTT

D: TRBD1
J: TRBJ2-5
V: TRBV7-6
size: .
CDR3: CASSLRGQGGETQYF
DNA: TGTGCCAGCAGCTTAAGGGGACAGGGGGGAGAGACCCAGTACTTC

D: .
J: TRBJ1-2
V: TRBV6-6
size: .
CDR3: CASSTAWGGASYGYTF
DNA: TGTGCCAGCAGTACCGCGTGGGGGGGAGCCTCCTATGGCTACACCTTC

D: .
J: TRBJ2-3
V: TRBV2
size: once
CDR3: CASSEGGPDTQYF
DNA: TGTGCCAGCAGTGAAGGAGGTCCAGATACGCAGTATTTT